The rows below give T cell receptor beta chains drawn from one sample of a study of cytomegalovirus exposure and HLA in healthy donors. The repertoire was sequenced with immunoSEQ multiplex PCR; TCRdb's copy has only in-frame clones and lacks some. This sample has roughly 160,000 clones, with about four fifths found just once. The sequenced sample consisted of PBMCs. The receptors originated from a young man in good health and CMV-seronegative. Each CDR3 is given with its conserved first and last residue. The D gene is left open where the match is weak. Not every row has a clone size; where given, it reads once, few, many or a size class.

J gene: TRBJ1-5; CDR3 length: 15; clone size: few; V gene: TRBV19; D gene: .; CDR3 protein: CASRSGQPRNQPQHF; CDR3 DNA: TGTGCCAGTAGATCTGGGCAGCCCAGGAATCAGCCCCAGCATTTT
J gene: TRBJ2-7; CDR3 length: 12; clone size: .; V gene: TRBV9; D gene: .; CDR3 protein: CASSVAENEQYF; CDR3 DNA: TGTGCCAGCAGCGTAGCTGAGAACGAGCAGTACTTC
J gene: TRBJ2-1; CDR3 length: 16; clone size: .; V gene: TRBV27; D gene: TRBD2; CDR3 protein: CASIKGTSGSINEQFF; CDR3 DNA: TGTGCCAGCATCAAAGGGACTAGCGGGAGTATCAATGAGCAGTTCTTC
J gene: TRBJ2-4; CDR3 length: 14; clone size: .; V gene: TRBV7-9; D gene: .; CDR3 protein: CASSPGISKNIQYF; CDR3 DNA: TGTGCCAGCAGCCCAGGGATTTCCAAAAACATTCAGTACTTC
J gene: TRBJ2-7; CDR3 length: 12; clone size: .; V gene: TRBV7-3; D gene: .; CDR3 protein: CASSLRRYEQYF; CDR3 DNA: TGTGCCAGCAGCTTAAGGAGATACGAGCAGTACTTC
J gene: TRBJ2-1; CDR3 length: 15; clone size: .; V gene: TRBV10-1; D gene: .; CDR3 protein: CASSEGASWDNEQFF; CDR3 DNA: TGCGCCAGCAGTGAGGGGGCCTCGTGGGACAATGAGCAGTTCTTC
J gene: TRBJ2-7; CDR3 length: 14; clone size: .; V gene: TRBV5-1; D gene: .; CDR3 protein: CASSLDRAPYEQYF; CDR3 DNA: TGCGCCAGCAGCTTGGACAGGGCCCCTTACGAGCAGTACTTC
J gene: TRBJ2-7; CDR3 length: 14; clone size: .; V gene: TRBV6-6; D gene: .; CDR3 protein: CASSYSHLRDEQYF; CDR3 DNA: TGTGCCAGCAGTTACTCGCACCTCCGCGACGAGCAGTACTTC
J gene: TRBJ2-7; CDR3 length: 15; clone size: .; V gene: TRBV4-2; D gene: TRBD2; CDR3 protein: CASSQTSGSNYEQYF; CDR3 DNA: TGTGCCAGCAGCCAAACTAGCGGGAGTAACTACGAGCAGTACTTC
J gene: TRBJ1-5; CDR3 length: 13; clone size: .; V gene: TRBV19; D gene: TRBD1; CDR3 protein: CASMDRGKQPQHF; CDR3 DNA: TGTGCCAGTATGGACAGGGGCAAGCAGCCCCAGCATTTT
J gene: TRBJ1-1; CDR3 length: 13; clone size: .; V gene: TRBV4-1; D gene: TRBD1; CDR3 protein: CASSRGDRGHAFF; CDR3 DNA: TGCGCCAGCAGCCGGGGCGACAGGGGGCATGCTTTCTTT
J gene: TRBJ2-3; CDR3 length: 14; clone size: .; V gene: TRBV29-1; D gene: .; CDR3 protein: CSFIAVVSTDTQYF; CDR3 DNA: TGCAGCTTTATAGCGGTGGTAAGCACAGATACGCAGTATTTT
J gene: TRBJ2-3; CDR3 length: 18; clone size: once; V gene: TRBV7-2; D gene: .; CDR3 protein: CASSLGFTGGGGTDTQYF; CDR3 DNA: TGTGCCAGCAGCTTGGGCTTTACGGGAGGGGGCGGCACAGATACGCAGTATTTT
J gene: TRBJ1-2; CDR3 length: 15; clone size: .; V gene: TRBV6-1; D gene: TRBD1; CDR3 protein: CASSEAGQGSYGYTF; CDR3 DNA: TGTGCCAGCAGTGAAGCGGGACAGGGGAGCTATGGCTACACCTTC
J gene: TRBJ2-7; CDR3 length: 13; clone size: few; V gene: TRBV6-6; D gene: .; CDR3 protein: CASSYSIGAEQYF; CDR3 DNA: TGTGCCAGCAGTTACTCGATAGGGGCCGAGCAGTACTTC
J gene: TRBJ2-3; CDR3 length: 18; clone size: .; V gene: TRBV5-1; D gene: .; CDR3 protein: CASNSFPGTVKLSDTQYF; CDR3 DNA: TGCGCCAGCAATTCGTTCCCCGGTACCGTAAAACTATCAGATACGCAGTATTTT
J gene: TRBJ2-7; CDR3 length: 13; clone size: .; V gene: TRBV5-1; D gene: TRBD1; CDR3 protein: CARNRDREYEQYF; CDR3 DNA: TGCGCCAGAAACCGGGACAGGGAGTACGAGCAGTACTTC
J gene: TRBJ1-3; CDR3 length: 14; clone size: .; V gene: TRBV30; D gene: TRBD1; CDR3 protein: CAWSRQGVGNTIYF; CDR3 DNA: TGTGCCTGGAGTAGGCAGGGGGTTGGAAACACCATATATTTT
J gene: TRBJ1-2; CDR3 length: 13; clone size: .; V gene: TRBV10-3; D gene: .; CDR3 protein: CAISENRDYGYTF; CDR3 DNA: TGTGCCATCAGTGAGAACAGGGATTATGGCTACACCTTC
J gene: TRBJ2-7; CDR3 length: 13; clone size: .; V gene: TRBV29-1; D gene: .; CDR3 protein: CSVGGLAGDEQYF; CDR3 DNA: TGCAGCGTTGGGGGTCTCGCAGGGGACGAGCAGTACTTC
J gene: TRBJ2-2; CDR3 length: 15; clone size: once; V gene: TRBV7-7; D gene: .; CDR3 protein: CASSSHNANTGELFF; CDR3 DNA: TGTGCCAGCAGCTCCCACAACGCGAACACCGGGGAGCTGTTTTTT
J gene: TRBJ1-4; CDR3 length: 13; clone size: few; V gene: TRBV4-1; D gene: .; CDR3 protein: CASSHFDRRKLFF; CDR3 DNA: TGCGCCAGCAGCCATTTCGACAGGCGGAAACTGTTTTTT
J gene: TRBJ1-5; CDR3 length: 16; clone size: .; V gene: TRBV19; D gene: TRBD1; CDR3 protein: CASTTDPGQGGQPQHF; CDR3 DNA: TGTGCCAGTACCACAGACCCGGGACAGGGAGGCCAGCCCCAGCATTTT
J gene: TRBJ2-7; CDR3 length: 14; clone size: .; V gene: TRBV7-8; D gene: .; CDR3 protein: CASSGTQGAHEQYF; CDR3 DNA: TGTGCCAGCAGCGGAACTCAGGGCGCCCACGAGCAGTACTTC
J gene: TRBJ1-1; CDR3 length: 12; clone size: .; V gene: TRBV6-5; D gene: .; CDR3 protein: CASSYQGVGAFF; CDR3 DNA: TGTGCCAGCAGTTACCAGGGTGTCGGTGCTTTCTTT
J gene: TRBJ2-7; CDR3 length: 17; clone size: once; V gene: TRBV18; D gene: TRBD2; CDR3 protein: CASSPDQWASGTYEQYF; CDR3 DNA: TGTGCCAGCTCACCCGATCAGTGGGCTAGCGGGACATACGAGCAGTACTTC
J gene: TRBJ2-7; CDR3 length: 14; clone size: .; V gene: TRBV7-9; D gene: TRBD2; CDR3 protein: CASSFASGTYEQYF; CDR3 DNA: TGTGCCAGCAGCTTTGCTAGCGGGACCTACGAGCAGTACTTC
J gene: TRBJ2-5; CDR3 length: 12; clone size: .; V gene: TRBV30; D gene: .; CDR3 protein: CAWSPGRETQYF; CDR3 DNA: TGTGCCTGGAGTCCAGGGCGGGAGACCCAGTACTTC
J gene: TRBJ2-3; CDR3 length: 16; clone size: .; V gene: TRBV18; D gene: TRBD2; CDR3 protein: CASSPRPLAETDTQYF; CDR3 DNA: TGTGCCAGCTCACCACGGCCGCTAGCGGAGACAGATACGCAGTATTTT
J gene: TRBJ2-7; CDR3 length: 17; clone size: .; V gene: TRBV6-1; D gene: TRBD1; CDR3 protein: CASSVARRGQGVYEQYF; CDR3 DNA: TGTGCCAGCAGTGTCGCGAGGAGGGGACAGGGGGTATACGAGCAGTACTTC
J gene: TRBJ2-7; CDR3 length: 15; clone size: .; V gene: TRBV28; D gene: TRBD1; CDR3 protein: CASSLAAGGPYEQYF; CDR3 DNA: TGTGCCAGCAGTTTAGCGGCAGGGGGCCCCTACGAGCAGTACTTC
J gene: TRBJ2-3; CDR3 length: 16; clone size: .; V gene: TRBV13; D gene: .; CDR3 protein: CASSFPTLGQSDTQYF; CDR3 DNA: TGTGCCAGCAGCTTTCCGACCCTGGGGCAGTCAGATACGCAGTATTTT
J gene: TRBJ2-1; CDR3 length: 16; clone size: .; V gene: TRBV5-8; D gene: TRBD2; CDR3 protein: CASSLGSGGPYNEQFF; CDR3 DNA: TGTGCCAGCAGCTTGGGTAGCGGGGGGCCCTACAATGAGCAGTTCTTC
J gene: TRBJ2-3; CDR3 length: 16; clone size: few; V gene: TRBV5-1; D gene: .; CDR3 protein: CASSFDGGGRGDTQYF; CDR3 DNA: TGCGCCAGCAGCTTCGATGGGGGGGGCCGGGGGGATACGCAGTATTTT
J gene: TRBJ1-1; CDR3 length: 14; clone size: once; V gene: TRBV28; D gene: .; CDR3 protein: CASTIGQMNTEAFF; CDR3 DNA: TGTGCCAGCACCATTGGACAGATGAACACTGAAGCTTTCTTT
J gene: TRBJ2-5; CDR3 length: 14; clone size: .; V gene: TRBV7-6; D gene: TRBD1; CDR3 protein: CASGWTGDQETQYF; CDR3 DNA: TGTGCCAGCGGATGGACAGGGGACCAAGAGACCCAGTACTTC
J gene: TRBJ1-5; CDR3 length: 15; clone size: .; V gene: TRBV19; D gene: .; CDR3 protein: CASSTVADHNQPQHF; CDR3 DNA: TGTGCCAGTAGTACCGTGGCAGATCACAATCAGCCCCAGCATTTT
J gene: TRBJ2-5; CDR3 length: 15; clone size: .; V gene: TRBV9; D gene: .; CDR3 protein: CASSVEGGETETQYF; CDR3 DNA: TGTGCCAGCAGCGTAGAAGGGGGGGAGACGGAGACCCAGTACTTC
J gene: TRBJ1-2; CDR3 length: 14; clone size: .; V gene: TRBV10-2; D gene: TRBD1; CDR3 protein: CASSFDRVTDGYTF; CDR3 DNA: TGCGCCAGCAGTTTCGACAGGGTGACGGATGGCTACACCTTC
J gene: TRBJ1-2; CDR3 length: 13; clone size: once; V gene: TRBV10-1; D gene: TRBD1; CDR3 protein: CASSARQGGGYTF; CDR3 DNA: TGCGCCAGCAGTGCTAGACAGGGGGGTGGCTACACCTTC
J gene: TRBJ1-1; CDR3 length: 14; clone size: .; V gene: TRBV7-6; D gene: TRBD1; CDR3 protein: CASSLQGGKTEAFF; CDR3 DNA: TGTGCCAGCAGCTTACAGGGGGGCAAGACTGAAGCTTTCTTT
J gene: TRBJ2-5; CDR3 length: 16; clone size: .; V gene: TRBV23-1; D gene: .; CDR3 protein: CASSHHGHTNVETQYF; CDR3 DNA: TGCGCCAGCAGTCATCACGGACATACGAATGTAGAGACCCAGTACTTC
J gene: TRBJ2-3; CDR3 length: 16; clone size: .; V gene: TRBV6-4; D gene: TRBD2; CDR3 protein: CASSDGTSGGTDTQYF; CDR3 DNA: TGTGCCAGCAGTGACGGGACTAGCGGGGGCACAGATACGCAGTATTTT
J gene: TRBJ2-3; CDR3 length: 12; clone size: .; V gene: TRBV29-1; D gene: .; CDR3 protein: CSVLAGADTQYF; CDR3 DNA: TGCAGCGTTTTGGCGGGGGCGGATACGCAGTATTTT
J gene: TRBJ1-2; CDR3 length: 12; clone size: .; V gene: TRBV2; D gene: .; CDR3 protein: CASTGGAYGYTF; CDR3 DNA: TGTGCCAGCACTGGGGGGGCCTATGGCTACACCTTC
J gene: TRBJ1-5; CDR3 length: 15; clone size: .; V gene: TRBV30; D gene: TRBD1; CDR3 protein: CAVAGTGRFNQPQHF; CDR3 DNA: TGTGCCGTTGCTGGGACAGGGAGGTTCAATCAGCCCCAGCATTTT
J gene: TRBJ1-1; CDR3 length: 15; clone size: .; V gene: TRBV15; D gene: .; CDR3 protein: CATSRDYRLNTEAFF; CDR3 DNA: TGTGCCACCAGCAGAGATTACAGGTTAAACACTGAAGCTTTCTTT
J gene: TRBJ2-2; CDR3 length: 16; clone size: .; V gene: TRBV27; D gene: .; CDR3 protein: CASSPTYEGRTGELFF; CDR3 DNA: TGTGCCAGCAGTCCAACTTACGAGGGTCGGACCGGGGAGCTGTTTTTT